This T cell receptor (beta chain) is from a study of shared clonotypes between healthy human individuals (dated by TCRdb to about 2020). At the level of the whole study: A couple of women and three men aged 18 to 49 years were included in the cohort. Per donor, three plates each were used for CD4 naive and CD4 memory, two for CD8 naive, and one for CD8 memory. Blood TCR repertoires of several healthy adults were deeply sequenced to estimate repertoire size and the extent of clonotype sharing between individuals. Different laboratories and diverse techniques were used to prepare libraries and sequence TCR repertoires, to increase sequencing depth and limit assay-specific biases. Leukapheresis yielded between about 0.85 and 10 billion PBMCs per donor. Findings and caveats that apply to the study as a whole: Larger estimated clonotype richness was generally found for naive subsets than for memory subsets. Even with the large sequencing depth, rarefaction of the sorted-subset datasets indicated that sequencing was incomplete. Higher generation probabilities were observed for clonotypes shared by all four sorted-subset donors than for non-shared clonotypes. Based on pairwise subsampling, the degree of clonotype sharing among donors was expected to be affected by sequencing depth. Because the study included only a small number of donors, the genetic and exposure-history diversity represented was limited. Sharing across a few donors was observed for approximately 4.6% of naive CD4, over 3% of naive CD8, over 2% of memory CD4, and about 0.4% of memory CD8 clonotypes. Sampling was restricted to blood, and TCR repertoires in tissue are likely to differ from TCR repertoires in blood.

Regarding this clone: The antigen this receptor binds is unknown. Base qualities are missing; no much larger clone stands one base away.

The donors were healthy, HIV-negative adults with no recently reported acute infections or vaccinations. Every donor was a Caucasian adult residing in Nashville, Tennessee, USA. Magnetic negative selection was used to enrich CD4+ T cells, after which naive cells were positively selected on CD45RA and the negative fraction became the memory subset. Blood was collected by leukapheresis, and PBMCs were isolated by Ficoll-Histopaque density gradient centrifugation and then cryopreserved in liquid nitrogen vapor phase. Analytical flow cytometry was used to check the purity and quantity of every magnetically sorted T cell population. Genomic DNA was isolated from each sorted fraction and quantified by UV absorbance on a Nanodrop 2000c. Using the deep immunoSEQ assay, multiplex PCR amplified TCR CDR3 regions from genomic DNA. Extracted genomic DNA from each cell subset was spread evenly across all wells of several immunoSEQ 96-well plates, with each plate serving as a replicate. For sorted subsets, approximately 210 ng of genomic DNA, equivalent to 25,000 to 35,000 T cell genomes, went into each replicate PCR. The purified libraries were quantified using a Qubit 3.0 fluorometer, sized with a Bioanalyzer 2100, and then quantified again using the KAPA Library Quantification kit. Every immunoSEQ 96-well plate was sequenced on a separate single-read 150-cycle Illumina NextSeq 550 flow cell. In the original analysis: Because the immunoSEQ output held only junctional sequences and lacked quality scores, the filtering could not match the filtering applied to full-length reads. To assign V/J genes and CDR3, sequences were annotated using PyIR, a Python wrapper for IgBLAST v1.9, with IMGT germline references. Any read was removed if the V/J assignment was weak (E-value above 1e-6), the CDR3 was missing, or the read contained stop codons, out-of-frame junctions, or ambiguous translated residues. V3J clonotypes were defined by identical inferred V gene, J gene, and CDR3 amino acid sequence. Percentage overlap between repertoires was calculated by dividing the number of shared unique clonotypes by the size of the smaller repertoire. RTK rarefaction, the Chao1 estimator, and Recon v2.1 estimates of unobserved clonotypes were used to assess repertoire richness. Generation probabilities were computed with OLGA for all TCRbeta clonotypes obtained by the gDNA method from four donors. TCRdb obtained this table from immuneACCESS and retained in-frame rearrangements with V and J assigned. These tables miss some clones; where compared with another copy, unresolved V genes account for less than half of the shortfall, and the remainder is unexplained. V and J calls and clone size are as listed in that table; D and trimming were resolved from the DNA. This sample lists more than 2,000,000 clones; more than 85% were detected once. The top ten constitute 0.35% to 0.5% of the sample.

Here V drops 5 bases and J drops 1 base, and the junction holds 7 bases not matched to any gene. The CDR3 has 16 amino acids, counting the end cysteine and phenylalanine. Of all the DNA, just the CDR3 is kept, 48 bases in frame from base 1. CDR1 and CDR2 (LNHDA, SQIVND) derive from the germline V gene (reference sequence). The rearrangement combines TRBV19 with TRBJ2-3; TRBD2 fits 9 bases in the junction. Material for sequencing was naive CD4+ T cells from PBMCs. The sample's cell subset or site label, in plain terms: CD45RA+ positively selected. This clonotype originated in a man between 18 and 29 years old in good health. Some clones in this sample may be carry-over from other donors' samples. CDR3 region: CASSPGLARRTDTQYF. The DNA reads as follows: TGTGCCAGTAGTCCAGGACTAGCGCGACGCACAGATACGCAGTATTTT.